The clone carrying this T cell receptor beta chain turned up a few times. The method was immunoSEQ multiplex PCR; TCRdb's version includes in-frame clones alone and lacks a portion of them. The sample carries some 64,000 clones, about 86% recorded once. Trimming pared 7 bases from V and 3 bases from J, leaving 9 bases between. The germline gives CDR1 DFQATT, CDR2 SNEGSKA (reference sequence). The CDR3 covers 11 residues. The data were taken from a study of technical replicates of blood from several donors. This rearrangement joins TRBV20-1 to TRBJ1-1; no reliable D call. This receptor was obtained from a human donor in good health. Some clones in this sample may be carry-over from other donors' samples. The sample taken for sequencing was PBMCs. The CDR3 reads CSGRQDTEAFF. DNA of the CDR3: TGCAGTGGAAGACAAGACACTGAAGCTTTCTTT.